Below are 21 T cell receptor beta chains sequenced from a single sample in a study of T-cell reconstitution after alpha-beta-depleted transplantation in children. For TCRbeta, the library was prepared with unique molecular identifiers. TCRdb reprocessed the PCR reads with MiXCR, giving one entry per CDR3 protein. The table lists approximately 400,000 distinct CDR3 sequences, roughly a tenth of them singletons. The specimen comprised PBMCs from the stem cell graft donor, sampled from the stem cell graft. These receptors all come from a human donor who donated a stem cell graft to a child with acute myeloid leukemia.

The chain uses TRBV6-1 and TRBJ1-5, with a possible D match to TRBD1 (6 bases). This CDR3 is 14 amino acids long. Germline loops: CDR1 MNHNS, CDR2 SASEGT. Trimming shortened V by 6 bases and J by 3 bases, and 12 bases separated the two germline ends. CDR3 DNA: TGTGCCAGCAGGGCCGGACAGATCAATCAGCCCCAGCATTTT. Protein product: CASRAGQINQPQHF.

This clonotype was seen ten or more times. This chain uses TRBV5-1 with TRBJ2-2; maybe TRBD2 (5 bases). The CDR3 totals 13 residues. Germline V CDR1 and CDR2: SGHRS, YFSETQ. The germline V and J ends were trimmed by 1 base and 9 bases, with 10 bases remaining between them. The CDR3 DNA sequence: TGCGCCAGCAGCTTGTCTGGAGGCCGGGAGCTGTTTTTT. Protein product: CASSLSGGRELFF.

This clonotype occurred many times. This chain uses TRBV6-1 with TRBJ2-7; 11 bases match TRBD2. Per germline, CDR1 MNHNS and CDR2 SASEGT. The J segment lost 3 bases and the V segment lost 3 bases, leaving 4 bases of the junction unmatched. The CDR3 is 15 amino acids. CDR3 sequence reads: CASSDLTSGDYEQYV. The DNA of the CDR3 is TGTGCCAGCAGTGACTTGACTAGCGGGGACTACGAGCAGTACGTC.

This clonotype turned up a few times. The genes are TRBV27 and TRBJ2-1; TRBD1 or TRBD2 may be the D gene (6 bases each). The germline CDR1 and CDR2 sequences are MNHEY and SMNVEV (reference sequence). This CDR3 contains 16 residues. The germline V and J ends were trimmed by 1 base and 1 base, with 11 bases remaining between them. The CDR3 reads CASSLWRGASYNEQFF. In nucleotides, the CDR3 is TGTGCCAGCAGTTTATGGAGGGGGGCTTCCTACAATGAGCAGTTCTTC.

The sample holds a few counts of this clonotype. This chain joins TRBV11-1 and TRBJ1-1, with D perhaps TRBD1 (5 bases). Trimming took off 0 bases at V and 4 bases at J, with 9 bases between the two ends. This CDR3 region has 14 residues. Germline V lookup: CDR1 SGHAT, CDR2 FQDESV (reference sequence). The CDR3 DNA follows: TGTGCCAGCAGCTTAGCTCAGGGTTTCACTGAAGCTTTCTTT. The encoded protein is CASSLAQGFTEAFF.

This clonotype was seen only a few times. The chain combines TRBV4-1 with TRBJ2-3; 10 bases are shared with TRBD2. The V segment lost 2 bases and the J segment 5 bases; nucleotides outside the gene matches: 4. From germline, CDR1 is MGHRA and CDR2 YSYEKL. CDR3 length: 15 residues. CDR3 amino acids: CASSQLAGAVDTQYF. The DNA of the CDR3 is TGCGCCAGCAGCCAACTAGCGGGAGCGGTAGATACGCAGTATTTT.

In its sample, this clonotype was seen a few times. This CDR3 reads CASSPGQGGSNSPLHF. CDR3 DNA: TGTGCCAGCAGTCCCGGACAGGGAGGAAGTAATTCACCCCTCCACTTT. The J gene is TRBJ1-6, the V gene TRBV12-3 or TRBV12-4; 8 bases fit TRBD1. Trimming took 5 bases from V and 6 from J; bases not matched to a gene: 9. CDR3 length equals 16 residues.

This clonotype was seen repeatedly, ten times or more. The chain recombines TRBV4-2 with TRBJ1-1; TRBD1 aligns across 7 bases. V was pared by 0 bases and J by 5 bases, with 3 bases of the junction left unmatched. The germline V gene encodes CDR1 LGHNA and CDR2 YNFKEQ. The CDR3 length is 14 residues. CDR3 sequence (DNA): TGTGCCAGCAGCCAAGAGACAGGGCTAACTGAAGCTTTCTTT. This gives the protein CASSQETGLTEAFF.

This chain uses TRBV12-3 or TRBV12-4 with TRBJ1-1; weak D call: TRBD1 (6 bases). V gave up 3 bases and J gave up 4 bases, with 12 bases separating them. This CDR3 contains 14 residues. The CDR3 region has the DNA TGTGCCAGCAGTTTGGGGGGGGCGTCCACTGAAGCTTTCTTT. Amino acid sequence: CASSLGGASTEAFF.

This clonotype was found once. The CDR3 region is CAWSLGVGPYLHF. The DNA for the CDR3 is TGTGCCTGGAGTTTGGGGGTGGGCCCTTACCTCCACTTT. The V gene is TRBV30, the J gene TRBJ1-6; perhaps TRBD1 as D (5 bases). Trimming removed 2 bases from V and 15 bases from J, with 17 bases in between. This CDR3 is 13 amino acids long. Germline V lookup: CDR1 GTSNPN, CDR2 SVGIG (reference sequence).

The V and J genes are TRBV5-1 and TRBJ1-2; D ambiguous. The CDR3 runs 12 residues. V shed 4 bases and J shed 8 bases, with 12 bases lying between them. Germline V CDR1 and CDR2: SGHRS, YFSETQ. The CDR3 DNA follows: TGCGCCAGCAGCCGCGACATGGAGGGCTACACCTTC. Protein product: CASSRDMEGYTF.

The chain carries TRBV20-1 and TRBJ2-7; 11 bases are a match to TRBD2. V dropped 4 bases and J dropped 2; count of bases not matched to a gene: 7. The CDR3 has 15 amino acids. Germline V lookup: CDR1 DFQATT, CDR2 SNEGSKA (reference sequence). In nucleotides, the CDR3 is TGCAGTGCTAACCCCGGGACTAGCGGAACCTACGAGCAGTACTTC. Its translation is CSANPGTSGTYEQYF.

This chain connects TRBV12-3 or TRBV12-4 to TRBJ2-5; tentative D call: TRBD1 (5 bases). V was shortened by 1 base and J by 7 bases, with 13 bases between the two germline ends. The CDR3 is 14 amino acids. The CDR3 nucleotides read TGTGCCAGCAGTTTAGGGCCCGTAGGGGTGACCCAGTACTTC. It specifies CASSLGPVGVTQYF.

This clonotype came up a few times. The chain recombines TRBV18 with TRBJ1-1; no definite D call. The CDR3 spans 14 residues. The germline V gene has CDR1 KGHSH and CDR2 LQKENI. Between the trimmed V and J ends, which lost 2 bases and 2 bases, there was a span of 9 bases. In DNA form, the CDR3 reads TGTGCCAGCTCACCAGACTCCAGTAACACTGAAGCTTTCTTT. Encoded protein: CASSPDSSNTEAFF.

This clonotype was seen a handful of times. The V call is TRBV29-1, the J call TRBJ1-2; D is unclear. The CDR3 runs to 14 residues. V lost 1 base and J 3 bases, leaving 12 bases between the germline ends. CDR1 and CDR2 from the germline V gene are SQVTM and ANQGSEA. CDR3 sequence: CSVEGLGGDYGYTF. CDR3 coding DNA: TGCAGCGTTGAAGGGCTGGGTGGTGACTATGGCTACACCTTC.

This clonotype was counted a few times. The rearrangement links TRBV12-3 or TRBV12-4 to TRBJ2-1, with D perhaps TRBD2 (5 bases). The CDR3 extends over 15 amino acids. Trimming removed 3 bases at V and 5 bases at J, with 14 bases between. The CDR3 DNA sequence: TGTGCCAGCAGTTTCGGGGTCCTTTCTCACAATGAGCAGTTCTTC. The encoded protein is CASSFGVLSHNEQFF.

This clonotype came up many times. The gene calls are TRBV27 and TRBJ2-3; no clear D gene. The CDR3 runs 14 residues. Trimming stripped 5 bases from V and 7 bases from J, with 16 bases between. In germline, CDR1 is MNHEY, CDR2 SMNVEV (reference sequence). The CDR3 region has the DNA TGTGCCAGCAGTCCCTCGAGCCCCCGGTATACGCAGTATTTT. It yields the protein CASSPSSPRYTQYF.

This clonotype was recorded many times. This chain connects TRBV5-1 to TRBJ2-5; perhaps TRBD2 as D (6 bases). The V gene's germline CDR1 is SGHRS and CDR2 YFSETQ. V lost 4 bases and J 2 bases, leaving 12 bases between the germline ends. The CDR3 loop spans 14 amino acids. CDR3 coding DNA: TGCGCCAGCAGCCCGGGGACTGTACAAGAGACCCAGTACTTC. Its translation is CASSPGTVQETQYF.

The chain combines TRBV7-6 with TRBJ2-7; 10 bases map to TRBD1. The germline V gene has CDR1 SGHVS and CDR2 FNYEAQ. The CDR3 loop spans 17 amino acids. Germline trimming cut 1 base from V and 1 base from J; bases unmatched to any gene: 7. The CDR3 sequence is CASSLGTGQGKSYEQYV. The CDR3 DNA is TGTGCCAGCAGCTTAGGAACGGGACAGGGGAAGTCCTACGAGCAGTACGTC.

This clonotype was picked up many times. In DNA, the CDR3 is TGTGCCAGCGGGAGTAGTACAGTGAACACTGAAGCTTTCTTT. Amino acids: CASGSSTVNTEAFF. V and J are TRBV6-1 and TRBJ1-1; D is ambiguous. V lost 8 bases, J lost 0 bases, and 13 bases lay in between. The CDR3 is 14 amino acids. CDR1 and CDR2 from the germline V gene are MNHNS and SASEGT.

The chain joins TRBV5-1 to TRBJ2-1; 9 bases are shared with TRBD1. V gave up 3 bases and J gave up 6 bases; unmatched junction bases: 7. CDR3 length: 15 residues. Germline lookup yields CDR1 SGHRS and CDR2 YFSETQ. The CDR3 DNA is TGCGCCAGCAGCTCACTTGGGGACAGGGTCAATGAGCAGTTCTTC. It encodes CASSSLGDRVNEQFF.